What follows are 15 T cell receptor beta chains derived from one specimen sequenced in a study of cytomegalovirus exposure and HLA in healthy donors. Clones were read by immunoSEQ multiplex PCR, and TCRdb kept only the in-frame ones, dropping some. The data contain fewer than 250,000 clones, around four fifths of them seen just once; the ten biggest clones take up less than 7%. Sequenced input: PBMCs. The receptors were gathered from a woman between 18 and 29 years old in good health and CMV-seronegative.

The chain carries TRBV5-1 and TRBJ2-3; 12 bases are shared with TRBD2. Losses at the gene ends were 4 bases for V and 0 bases for J; bases not matched to a gene: 9. CDR3 length: 18 amino acids. CDR1 and CDR2 from the germline V gene are SGHRS and YFSETQ. The CDR3 DNA is TGCGCCAGCAGCCTGACTAGCGGGAGACCCTCTAGCACAGATACGCAGTATTTT. It specifies CASSLTSGRPSSTDTQYF.

The rearrangement joins TRBV29-1 to TRBJ1-2, with D perhaps TRBD1 (5 bases). The V end lost 3 bases, the J end lost 6 bases, and 11 bases lay between the germline ends. The germline CDR1 and CDR2 sequences are SQVTM and ANQGSEA. The CDR3 totals 12 residues. The CDR3 reads CSVEQGSNGYTF. CDR3 nucleotides: TGCAGCGTTGAGCAGGGCTCGAATGGCTACACCTTC.

This chain links TRBV19 with TRBJ1-1; D is unresolved. Deletions cut 7 bases from V and 6 bases from J, with 9 bases between. The CDR3 contains 11 residues. CDR1 is LNHDA and CDR2 is SQIVND in the germline V gene (reference sequence). CDR3 sequence reads: CASTSGAEAFF. CDR3 sequence (DNA): TGTGCCAGTACCTCCGGGGCTGAAGCTTTCTTT.

The V call is TRBV5-1, the J call TRBJ1-1; TRBD1 is a possible D gene (6 bases). Trimming removed 4 bases at V and 0 bases at J, with 13 bases between. CDR1 SGHRS and CDR2 YFSETQ come from the germline V gene. The CDR3 consists of 15 residues. This CDR3 reads CASSNYRTVNTEAFF. DNA of the CDR3: TGCGCCAGCAGCAACTACCGGACAGTGAACACTGAAGCTTTCTTT.

The chain joins TRBV5-1 to TRBJ2-1; 10 bases match TRBD2. Germline CDR1 is SGHRS and CDR2 is YFSETQ. The CDR3 is made up of 15 amino acids. V lost 1 base to trimming and J lost 6 bases; unmatched junction nucleotides: 4. The DNA for the CDR3 is TGCGCCAGCAGCTTGCCTTGGACTAGCGGCAATGAGCAGTTCTTC. This gives the protein CASSLPWTSGNEQFF. Full variable domain (remainder filled in from reference TRBV5-1 and TRBJ2-1): KAGVTQTPRYLIKTRGQQVTLSCSPISGHRSVSWYQQTPGQGLQFLFEYFSETQRNKGNFPGRFSGRQFSNSRSEMNVSTLELGDSALYLCASSLPWTSGNEQFFGPGTRLTVL.

The chain links TRBV30 to TRBJ1-1, with TRBD1 as a possible D gene (5 bases). The CDR3 is made up of 13 amino acids. The V end was cut by 5 bases, the J end by 1 base, with 11 bases between. CDR1 is GTSNPN, CDR2 SVGIG, per germline (reference sequence). The CDR3 DNA reads as TGTGCCTGGGCCCGGGGGTCGAACACTGAAGCTTTCTTT. Its translation is CAWARGSNTEAFF.

This clone has just one count. The chain uses TRBV4-1 and TRBJ1-1; D is unresolved. Germline V gene sequence: CDR1 MGHRA, CDR2 YSYEKL. This CDR3 is 15 amino acids long. V gave up 3 bases and J gave up 3 bases, with 14 bases separating them. As DNA, the CDR3 is TGCGCCAGCAGCCAGGAGACAAATAGGTACACTGAAGCTTTCTTT. Amino acids: CASSQETNRYTEAFF.

The chain recombines TRBV27 with TRBJ2-2; 7 bases agree with TRBD2. CDR3 length: 14 amino acids. Germline CDR1 is MNHEY and CDR2 is SMNVEV (reference sequence). The ends lost 8 bases at V and 6 bases at J; junction bases unmatched: 9. The CDR3 here is CASRRLATAGELFF. In DNA form, the CDR3 reads TGTGCCAGCCGCCGACTAGCTACGGCCGGGGAGCTGTTTTTT.

The genes are TRBV6-1 and TRBJ2-2; TRBD1 is a possible D gene (5 bases). V was trimmed by 6 bases and J by 2 bases, leaving 7 bases between them. The length of the CDR3 is 13 residues. Per the germline V gene, CDR1 is MNHNS and CDR2 is SASEGT. In DNA form, the CDR3 reads TGTGCCAGCAGGGACACAAACACCGGGGAGCTGTTTTTT. Its translation is CASRDTNTGELFF.

V and J are TRBV6-1 and TRBJ1-2; no clear D. This CDR3 region has 14 residues. Germline CDR1 is MNHNS and CDR2 is SASEGT. The V end lost 2 bases, the J end lost 4 bases, and 11 bases lay between the germline ends. The CDR3 loop is CASSESQKRYGYTF. Written as DNA, the CDR3 is TGTGCCAGCAGTGAAAGTCAGAAACGCTATGGCTACACCTTC.

J is TRBJ1-1 and V is TRBV9; TRBD1 matches 8 bases. Germline trimming cut 3 bases from V and 1 base from J; bases unmatched to any gene: 5. From germline, CDR1 is SGDLS and CDR2 YYNGEE. The CDR3 spans 15 residues. CDR3 protein: CASSASGTGNTEAFF. The CDR3, as DNA: TGTGCCAGCAGCGCGTCCGGGACAGGGAACACTGAAGCTTTCTTT.

This chain links TRBV5-1 with TRBJ2-7; a possible D gene is TRBD1 (5 bases). The CDR3 runs to 11 residues. Germline V gene sequence: CDR1 SGHRS, CDR2 YFSETQ. V was cut by 6 bases and J by 9 bases, with 13 bases left in between. CDR3 nucleotides: TGCGCCAGCACTCAGGGCACGGGGCAGTACTTC. Residues: CASTQGTGQYF.

This chain connects TRBV7-9 to TRBJ2-2, with 7 bases identical to TRBD1. The CDR3 is 15 amino acids. The ends lost 8 bases at V and 1 base at J; junction bases unmatched: 7. Germline CDR1 and CDR2: SEHNR and FQNEAQ (reference sequence). The CDR3 bases are TGTGCCAGCGTCCCAAGACAGGGGAACACCGGGGAGCTGTTTTTT. Protein product: CASVPRQGNTGELFF.

Turning to this clone: At the DNA level, this CDR3 is encoded by other sequences in the same sample as well. This chain links TRBV5-1 with TRBJ2-5; D is perhaps TRBD2 (6 bases). Trimming stripped 0 bases from V and 4 bases from J, with 7 bases between. CDR1 and CDR2 from the germline V gene are SGHRS and YFSETQ. The CDR3 consists of 13 residues. For the CDR3, the DNA is TGCGCCAGCAGCTTGGTCGGGGGAGAGACCCAGTACTTC. Its translation is CASSLVGGETQYF. The full variable domain, in which reference TRBV5-1 and TRBJ2-5 provide the parts outside the CDR3, is KAGVTQTPRYLIKTRGQQVTLSCSPISGHRSVSWYQQTPGQGLQFLFEYFSETQRNKGNFPGRFSGRQFSNSRSEMNVSTLELGDSALYLCASSLVGGETQYFGPGTRLLVL.

This clone was recorded once. The chain uses TRBV27 and TRBJ1-3, with 10 bases identical to TRBD1. Trimming took 4 bases from V and 7 from J; bases not matched to a gene: 4. The germline gives CDR1 MNHEY, CDR2 SMNVEV (reference sequence). CDR3 length equals 14 residues. In nucleotides, the CDR3 is TGTGCCAGCAGTTCCGGGACAGGGGTCAACACCATATATTTT. Amino acid sequence: CASSSGTGVNTIYF.